The 21 T cell receptor beta chains below come from one sample, sequenced in a study of cytomegalovirus exposure and HLA in healthy donors. PCR was performed using 60 Vbeta and 13 Jbeta primers. Measured with immunoSEQ multiplex PCR; TCRdb has only the in-frame clones, and not every one. The table lists under 200,000 clones, around 80% of them singletons. What was sequenced was PBMCs. The receptors come from a male donor in good health and CMV-seropositive.

The rearrangement joins TRBV11-3 to TRBJ1-1; 7 bases are a match to TRBD1. The CDR3 runs 16 residues. Per germline, CDR1 SGHNT and CDR2 YENEEA. The V segment lost 5 bases and the J segment 4 bases; nucleotides outside the gene matches: 13. The CDR3 region is CASSPSTGWGGTEAFF. CDR3 sequence (DNA): TGTGCCAGCAGCCCCTCGACAGGGTGGGGAGGCACTGAAGCTTTCTTT.

This clone was counted between two and nine times. The genes are TRBV28 and TRBJ2-5; 7 bases match TRBD2. The V gene end was trimmed by 3 bases and the J gene end by 5 bases; junction bases not matched to a gene: 6. The CDR3 contains 14 residues. Germline CDR1 is MDHEN and CDR2 is SYDVKM. CDR3 in amino acids: CASSFGRGLETQYF. Written as DNA, the CDR3 is TGTGCCAGCAGTTTTGGGAGGGGCCTGGAGACCCAGTACTTC.

This chain links TRBV28 with TRBJ1-5; a weak D match, TRBD1 (5 bases). The germline V gene encodes CDR1 MDHEN and CDR2 SYDVKM. Trimming removed 7 bases from V and 6 bases from J, with 16 bases in between. The CDR3 totals 14 residues. The CDR3 spells CASTLRGSTQPQHF. The DNA of the CDR3 is TGTGCCAGCACCCTCCGGGGGAGTACTCAGCCCCAGCATTTT.

This clone was detected only once. The gene calls are TRBV7-9 and TRBJ2-1; 10 positions match TRBD2. CDR1 and CDR2 (germline): SEHNR, FQNEAQ (reference sequence). V lost 5 bases and J lost 10; bases outside the gene matches: 14. This CDR3 region has 16 residues. The CDR3 protein is CASSTRPGSGRQEQFF. CDR3 nucleotide sequence: TGTGCCAGCAGCACCCGGCCCGGTAGCGGGAGGCAAGAGCAGTTCTTC.

The chain couples TRBV9 to TRBJ2-6; D gene uncertain. The CDR3 is made up of 15 amino acids. The V end lost 6 bases, the J end lost 0 bases, and 10 bases lay between the germline ends. CDR1 SGDLS and CDR2 YYNGEE come from the germline V gene. CDR3 amino acids: CASTRPGSGANVLTF. In DNA form, the CDR3 reads TGTGCCAGCACCCGACCGGGCTCTGGGGCCAACGTCCTGACTTTC.

Only a few counts were recorded for this clone. This rearrangement joins TRBV6-4 to TRBJ1-6, with TRBD1 as a possible D gene (5 bases). V was clipped by 0 bases and J by 10 bases, with 13 bases between them. CDR1 is MRHNA and CDR2 is SNTAGT in the germline V gene. The CDR3 sequence is 15 residues long. The CDR3 sequence: CASSDSETASSPLHF. CDR3 DNA: TGTGCCAGCAGTGACTCGGAGACAGCCTCCTCACCCCTCCACTTT.

This clone was seen a few times. The genes are TRBV27 and TRBJ2-7; 7 nucleotides match TRBD2. Germline V gene data show CDR1 as MNHEY and CDR2 as SMNVEV (reference sequence). Trimming at V came to 5 bases and at J to 0 bases, leaving 10 bases not matched to a gene. The CDR3 contains 16 residues. The CDR3 protein is CASSPGSGTSSYEQYF. The CDR3 DNA reads as TGTGCCAGCAGTCCAGGCAGCGGGACGAGCTCCTACGAGCAGTACTTC.

The gene calls are TRBV5-1 and TRBJ2-1, with 8 bases identical to TRBD2. CDR1 and CDR2 from the germline V gene are SGHRS and YFSETQ. This CDR3 has 15 amino acids. V lost 2 bases, J lost 5 bases, and 6 bases stayed unmatched. This CDR3 reads CASSFGLAGDNEQFF. In DNA form, the CDR3 reads TGCGCCAGCAGCTTCGGACTAGCCGGCGACAATGAGCAGTTCTTC.

V usage is TRBV25-1 and J usage is TRBJ1-3; D may be TRBD1 (6 bases). Germline V gene data show CDR1 as MGHDK and CDR2 as SYGVNS. The germline V and J ends were trimmed by 1 base and 11 bases, with 18 bases remaining between them. The CDR3 contains 15 residues. For the CDR3, the DNA is TGTGCCAGCAGTGAATCGATGGACAGCGGCCAGCCCATATATTTT. It encodes CASSESMDSGQPIYF.

For the CDR3, the DNA is TGTGCCAGCGGCTCCGGGACAGGGCCCTACAATGAGCAGTTCTTC. This encodes CASGSGTGPYNEQFF. The chain uses TRBV27 and TRBJ2-1, with 9 bases aligning to TRBD1. The germline V gene has CDR1 MNHEY and CDR2 SMNVEV (reference sequence). The CDR3 is made up of 15 amino acids. V lost 8 bases, J lost 2 bases, and 7 bases stayed unmatched.

The V call is TRBV6-9, the J call TRBJ2-7; D is perhaps TRBD1 (6 bases). V shed 7 bases and J shed 3 bases, with 22 bases lying between them. Germline-derived CDR1 and CDR2 are MNHGY and SVAAGI. The CDR3 is 16 residues long. CDR3 DNA sequence: TGTGCCAGCACCCGCCCCTGCTCCTCAGGGGACTACGAGCAGTACTTC. Its protein product is CASTRPCSSGDYEQYF.

The chain is built from TRBV18 and TRBJ1-5; 10 bases agree with TRBD1. Germline V gene data show CDR1 as KGHSH and CDR2 as LQKENI. The V segment lost 5 bases and the J segment 7 bases; nucleotides outside the gene matches: 8. This CDR3 has 15 residues. This chain's CDR3 is CASSTRTGGIQPQHF. The CDR3 region has the DNA TGTGCCAGCTCAACCAGGACAGGGGGAATACAGCCCCAGCATTTT.

The chain has TRBV5-6 and TRBJ2-1; 12 positions agree with TRBD2. The germline CDR1 and CDR2 sequences are SGHDT and YYEEEE. This CDR3 has 15 amino acids. Trimming cost V 7 bases and J 8 bases; bases outside gene matches: 10. For the CDR3, the DNA is TGTGCCAGCCACCTGACTAGCGGGAGAACGTATGAGCAGTTCTTC. Its protein is CASHLTSGRTYEQFF.

The chain links TRBV29-1 to TRBJ2-7; TRBD2 matches at 8 bases. The CDR3 has 14 residues. V lost 4 bases to trimming and J lost 3 bases; unmatched junction nucleotides: 8. Germline CDR1 is SQVTM and CDR2 is ANQGSEA. Written as DNA, the CDR3 is TGCAGCGTTGCGGAAAGCGGGAGAGGCTACGAGCAGTACTTC. It codes for CSVAESGRGYEQYF.

The CDR3 loop reads CASSPLGAFYGYTF. CDR3 DNA: TGTGCCAGCAGCCCCTTGGGGGCCTTCTATGGCTACACCTTC. This chain connects TRBV7-9 to TRBJ1-2; TRBD1 might be the D (6 bases). The CDR3 contains 14 residues. Germline V CDR1 and CDR2: SEHNR, FQNEAQ (reference sequence). V lost 5 bases to trimming and J lost 4 bases, with 14 bases between them.

The J gene is TRBJ2-5, the V gene TRBV6-5; D is undetermined. The germline V gene has CDR1 MNHEY and CDR2 SVGAGI. The CDR3 is 15 amino acids. Trimming shortened V by 0 bases and J by 4 bases, and 12 bases separated the two germline ends. Here the CDR3 reads CASSYSSLTGETQYF. Here the CDR3 DNA reads TGTGCCAGCAGTTACTCCTCACTCACGGGAGAGACCCAGTACTTC.

The V gene is TRBV7-6, the J gene TRBJ2-5; no definite D call. CDR3 length equals 13 residues. Trimming cost V 3 bases and J 5 bases, with 10 bases left between them. Germline V gene sequence: CDR1 SGHVS, CDR2 FNYEAQ. CDR3 bases: TGTGCCAGCAGCTTGGCCATCGGGGAGACCCAGTACTTC. This gives the protein CASSLAIGETQYF.

The CDR3 DNA is TGTGCCAGCAGGACACTAGCGGGAGGGGTTGCAGAGACCCAGTACTTC. Encoded protein: CASRTLAGGVAETQYF. V usage is TRBV7-9 and J usage is TRBJ2-5; the match to TRBD2 covers 13 bases. Germline CDR1 SEHNR, CDR2 FQNEAQ (reference sequence). CDR3 size: 16 residues. V dropped 6 bases and J dropped 4; count of bases not matched to a gene: 8.

The chain is built from TRBV7-9 and TRBJ2-7; 13 positions agree with TRBD2. The CDR3 is 18 amino acids. The V gene end was trimmed by 5 bases and the J gene end by 2 bases; junction bases not matched to a gene: 12. Germline V gene lookup returns CDR1 SEHNR and CDR2 FQNEAQ (reference sequence). In DNA, the CDR3 is TGTGCCAGCAGCCAAACTAGCGGGAGGGCCTTACGGGCCTACGAGCAGTACTTC. Amino acid sequence: CASSQTSGRALRAYEQYF.

The CDR3 sequence: CASSLNNEQFF. The DNA of the CDR3 is TGTGCCAGCAGCCTAAACAATGAGCAGTTCTTC. This sequence joins TRBV7-6 and TRBJ2-1; D ambiguous. Germline V gene data show CDR1 as SGHVS and CDR2 as FNYEAQ. The length of the CDR3 is 11 residues. V lost 5 bases to trimming and J lost 5 bases, with 4 bases between them.

This clone was seen a handful of times. V usage is TRBV5-1 and J usage is TRBJ2-3; 15 positions match TRBD2. V trimming: 4 bases; J trimming: 8 bases; junction bases outside the gene matches: 5. The CDR3 runs 15 residues. Looked up from germline, CDR1 is SGHRS and CDR2 is YFSETQ. The CDR3 nucleotides read TGCGCCAGCAGCAAGGGACTAGCGGGAGGTTCTACGCAGTATTTT. Amino acids: CASSKGLAGGSTQYF.